This note documents a single T cell receptor beta chain sequence. Its antigen is unidentified. This sample is part of a study of identical twins. Overall study findings and caveats: Memory repertoires showed no such pattern, whereas abundant cord blood beta clonotypes carried fewer insertions.

Unique molecular identifiers were present on the cDNA, and a universal primer site came from template switching. TCRdb reanalysed the 5' RACE reads using MiXCR and keeps one entry per CDR3 protein. The sample shows about 530,000 distinct CDR3 sequences, around 22% of them seen only once. This same sample was also part of a study on yellow fever vaccine responses in identical twins. As that report states: Reported findings indicate that twins' vaccine T cell responses seemed partially convergent, partially personalized.

The receptor's source is a woman in her late teens or twenties in good health. The specimen sequenced was CD4+ T cells sorted from blood.

CDR3 bases: TGTGCCAGCAGTTTCCCAGCTCGTGCTACGCAGTATTTT. It translates to CASSFPARATQYF. This chain connects TRBV28 to TRBJ2-3; no clear D. The CDR3 sequence is 13 residues long. Trimming pared 3 bases from V and 8 bases from J, leaving 12 bases between. CDR1 MDHEN and CDR2 SYDVKM come from the germline V gene.